A single TCR beta chain is shown here with its context. Its antigen is unknown. This sample was taken from a study of T cell repertoires in cytomegalovirus infection. Study in general: The authors used CMV epitopes that were HLA-C-restricted (recently identified) and HLA-B-restricted (well studied). TCR beta signatures that were public indicated CMV infection and matching HLA type. Overall study findings and caveats: CMV carriers with the relevant HLA were identified by cumulative public TCR beta family frequency. In two of eight donors, the top clonotype was HLA-C-restricted CMV-specific.

TCRdb called the reads again in MiXCR, with one record for every CDR3 protein. The sample records about 700,000 distinct CDR3 sequences, around a third being singletons. Trimming cost V 3 bases and J 8 bases; bases outside gene matches: 10. Looked up from germline, CDR1 is DFQATT and CDR2 is SNEGSKA (reference sequence). CDR3 length equals 16 residues. Specimen: cultured PBMCs, collected from culture after CMV antigen stimulation. The V and J genes are TRBV20-1 and TRBJ2-1, with 13 nucleotides matching TRBD2. This clonotype was sampled from a human donor in good health (CMV status not recorded). Some clones in this sample may be carry-over from other donors' samples. CDR3 residues: CSASRTSGRASDEQFF. DNA of the CDR3: TGCAGTGCTAGTCGCACTAGCGGGAGGGCCAGTGATGAGCAGTTCTTC.